The 11 T cell receptor beta chains in this list originate from one sample, sequenced in a study of T cell responses to AZD1222 COVID-19 vaccine (dated by TCRdb to about 2021). Receptor amplification or capture employed the immunoSEQ multiplex PCR assay. The table comes from immuneACCESS by way of TCRdb, which keeps in-frame sequences with V and J called. Part of the clones is missing from these tables; in studies checked, under half for an unresolved V gene and the rest for unknown reasons. Within this sample are 120,000 to 150,000 clones, with around 91% of them counted one time only. Clones ranked in the top ten supply about 4.6% of the sample. In the paper's terms, the time point label means: baseline before first vaccination. The input for sequencing was peripheral blood, taken on day 0 of AZD1222 vaccination. The receptors derive from an adult in good health.

The V and J genes are TRBV30 and TRBJ2-4, with TRBD1 as a possible D gene (5 bases). CDR3 size: 15 residues. The ends were cut back, 3 bases at V and 0 bases at J, with 12 bases in the middle. From germline, CDR1 is GTSNPN and CDR2 SVGIG (reference sequence). CDR3 amino acids: CAWRDRTIAKNIQYF. The CDR3 coding sequence is TGTGCCTGGAGAGACAGAACCATAGCCAAAAACATTCAGTACTTC.

The V call is TRBV27, the J call TRBJ2-7; D is unresolved. With 2 bases removed from V and 5 bases from J, the gap between germline ends came to 10 bases. Germline V lookup: CDR1 MNHEY, CDR2 SMNVEV (reference sequence). The CDR3 extends over 13 amino acids. The CDR3 reads CASSLIARHEQYF. CDR3 bases: TGTGCCAGCAGTTTAATTGCCCGCCACGAGCAGTACTTC.

The V call is TRBV2, the J call TRBJ1-3; D possibly corresponds to TRBD1 (5 bases). This CDR3 is 15 amino acids long. Trimming shortened V by 5 bases and J by 0 bases, and 11 bases separated the two germline ends. Per the germline V gene, CDR1 is SNHLY and CDR2 is FYNNEI. Here the CDR3 reads CASSFDSFSGNTIYF. The CDR3 nucleotides are TGTGCCAGCAGTTTTGACAGTTTCTCTGGAAACACCATATATTTT.

The chain joins TRBV4-3 to TRBJ2-1; 13 bases line up with TRBD2. Germline values: CDR1 LGHNA, CDR2 YSLEER. V was pared by 1 base and J by 6 bases, with 6 bases of the junction left unmatched. This CDR3 contains 17 residues. The CDR3 region is CASSQGPGLAGVNEQFF. The CDR3 bases are TGCGCCAGCAGCCAAGGCCCTGGACTAGCGGGAGTCAATGAGCAGTTCTTC.

Notes on this clone: Within the sample, other DNA sequences also encode this same CDR3. This chain connects TRBV4-2 to TRBJ1-4; maybe TRBD1 (5 bases). CDR1 LGHNA and CDR2 YNFKEQ come from the germline V gene. Trimming cost V 0 bases and J 5 bases, with 13 bases left between them. The CDR3 runs 16 residues. CDR3 sequence: CASSQDPGGGNEKLFF. CDR3 in DNA: TGTGCCAGCAGCCAAGATCCTGGGGGAGGGAATGAAAAACTGTTTTTT.

This chain joins TRBV19 and TRBJ1-6; D remains ambiguous. Germline-derived CDR1 and CDR2 are LNHDA and SQIVND (reference sequence). The CDR3 length is 17 residues. The V and J ends lost 5 bases and 5 bases respectively, with 19 bases between them. The CDR3 protein is CASSVRRVGKNNSPLHF. The CDR3 bases are TGTGCCAGTAGTGTCCGGCGGGTAGGGAAAAATAATTCACCCCTCCACTTT.

This clone has a single count. The chain employs TRBV12-3 or TRBV12-4 and TRBJ2-7; D remains ambiguous. V gave up 3 bases and J gave up 1 base, with 7 bases separating them. CDR3 size: 13 residues. The chain's CDR3 is CASSLGVSYEQYF. In DNA form, the CDR3 reads TGTGCCAGCAGTTTGGGCGTTTCCTACGAGCAGTACTTC.

V usage is TRBV7-2 and J usage is TRBJ2-1; 8 positions agree with TRBD1. After removal of 5 bases from V and 4 bases from J, the junction contained 10 bases not matched to a gene. The germline gives CDR1 SGHTA, CDR2 FQGNSA. This CDR3 contains 16 residues. CDR3 bases: TGTGCCAGCAGCAGAACCGGGACAGGAGCATACAATGAGCAGTTCTTC. Protein sequence: CASSRTGTGAYNEQFF.

Only a few counts were recorded for this clone. The J gene is TRBJ2-7, the V gene TRBV7-6, with D possibly matching TRBD2 (5 bases). Trimming took off 5 bases at V and 6 bases at J, with 20 bases between the two ends. The CDR3 length is 15 residues. Germline V CDR1 and CDR2: SGHVS, FNYEAQ. In DNA form, the CDR3 reads TGTGCCAGCAGCCGGTCCGGACCCTTTGGAGGCGAGCAGTACTTC. Translating it yields CASSRSGPFGGEQYF.

V and J are TRBV5-1 and TRBJ2-1, with D maybe TRBD2 (5 bases). Between the trimmed V and J ends, which lost 2 bases and 4 bases, there was a span of 10 bases. The germline V gene encodes CDR1 SGHRS and CDR2 YFSETQ. CDR3 size: 14 residues. The CDR3 coding sequence is TGCGCCAGCAGCTTAGCGGTCGAGTACAATGAGCAGTTCTTC. It is translated as CASSLAVEYNEQFF. Using reference TRBV5-1 and TRBJ2-1 for the parts outside the CDR3, the full variable domain is KAGVTQTPRYLIKTRGQQVTLSCSPISGHRSVSWYQQTPGQGLQFLFEYFSETQRNKGNFPGRFSGRQFSNSRSEMNVSTLELGDSALYLCASSLAVEYNEQFFGPGTRLTVL.

The V gene is TRBV6-5, the J gene TRBJ1-4; unclear D gene. Deletions cut 10 bases from V and 6 bases from J, with 15 bases between. This CDR3 region has 13 residues. CDR1 MNHEY and CDR2 SVGAGI come from the germline V gene. CDR3 in DNA: TGTGCCACAAGGGTGTTTGGCGATGAAAAACTGTTTTTT. Amino acid sequence: CATRVFGDEKLFF.